The 8 T cell receptor beta chains below all came from one sample that was sequenced in a study of neurological immune-mediated disorders. TCRdb recomputed calls from the 5' RACE reads with MiXCR, one row per CDR3 protein. The sample carries 55,000 to 65,000 distinct CDR3 sequences, 9.5% to 15% recorded once. Source material: PBMCs. The receptors originated from a woman aged 60-75 years with HTLV-1-associated myelopathy (HAM/TSP).

Regarding this clonotype: A junction end diverges from the germline sequence, so it may reflect a read error. The rearrangement uses TRBV15 and TRBJ1-2, with TRBD1 matching 10 bases. Germline CDR1 LNHNV, CDR2 YYDKDF (reference sequence). The CDR3 runs 15 residues. CDR3 DNA sequence: TGTGTCACCAGCCTCCCCGGACAGGGGGTGGGTGGCTACACCTTC. This codes for CVTSLPGQGVGGYTF.

The CDR3 loop is CSSSPGTGANEKLFF. CDR3 DNA sequence: TGTTCTAGCAGCCCCGGGACAGGAGCTAATGAAAAACTGTTTTTT. The rearrangement links TRBV28 to TRBJ1-4, with TRBD1 matching over 8 bases. This CDR3 is built from 15 residues. Germline CDR1 and CDR2: MDHEN and SYDVKM.

This clonotype occurred many times. The chain links TRBV5-1 to TRBJ1-2, with TRBD1 as a possible D gene (5 bases). The CDR3 has 13 amino acids. Germline CDR1 is SGHRS and CDR2 is YFSETQ. The ends were cut back, 3 bases at V and 10 bases at J, with 16 bases in the middle. CDR3 sequence reads: CASSYGTRNVYTF. In DNA, the CDR3 is TGCGCCAGCAGCTACGGGACGAGGAATGTCTACACCTTC. Variable domain in full (rest from reference TRBV5-1 and TRBJ1-2): KAGVTQTPRYLIKTRGQQVTLSCSPISGHRSVSWYQQTPGQGLQFLFEYFSETQRNKGNFPGRFSGRQFSNSRSEMNVSTLELGDSALYLCASSYGTRNVYTFGSGTRLTVV.

This clonotype was seen at least ten times. The chain couples TRBV10-3 to TRBJ2-3; 8 bases match TRBD2. The CDR3 covers 15 residues. V gave up 7 bases and J gave up 0 bases; unmatched junction bases: 6. CDR1 is ENHRY and CDR2 is SYGVKD in the germline V gene. This CDR3 is CAITRERGSTDTQYF. DNA of the CDR3: TGTGCCATCACCAGAGAGCGGGGGAGCACAGATACGCAGTATTTT.

This clonotype rates as medium-sized (0.01 to 0.1%). The CDR3 DNA reads as TGTGCCAGCGGAGCGGTTCACTCTGGAAACACCATATATTTT. It yields the protein CASGAVHSGNTIYF. J is TRBJ1-3 and V is TRBV7-9, with no clear D. The length of the CDR3 is 14 residues. CDR1 is SEHNR, CDR2 FQNEAQ, per germline (reference sequence). The V end lost 8 bases, the J end lost 0 bases, and 11 bases lay between the germline ends.

This clonotype was seen at least ten times. The chain carries TRBV6-5 and TRBJ2-1, with 8 bases that match TRBD2. Germline lookup yields CDR1 MNHEY and CDR2 SVGAGI. V shed 0 bases and J 5 bases; nucleotides not matched to a gene: 3. This CDR3 has 15 residues. In nucleotides, the CDR3 is TGTGCCAGCAGTTACTCTGCGGGAGGAAACAATGAGCAGTTCTTC. Translating it yields CASSYSAGGNNEQFF.

This clonotype was found once. The chain carries TRBV7-7 and TRBJ2-5; D gene uncertain. The CDR3 is 13 residues long. Germline loops: CDR1 SSHAT, CDR2 FNYEAQ (reference sequence). V lost 1 base, J lost 1 base, and 4 bases lay in between. The DNA of the CDR3 is TGTGCCAGCAGCTTAGGGGCCCAAGAGACCCAGTACTTC. It is translated as CASSLGAQETQYF. The full variable domain, with the rest looked up from reference TRBV7-7 and TRBJ2-5, is GAGVSQSPRYKVTKRGQDVTLRCDPISSHATLYWYQQALGQGPEFLTYFNYEAQPDKSGLPSDRFSAERPEGSISTLTIQRTEQRDSAMYRCASSLGAQETQYFGPGTRLLVL.

This clonotype was counted many times. This rearrangement joins TRBV7-2 to TRBJ2-1, with D perhaps TRBD1 (5 bases). V lost 1 base and J lost 2, with 9 bases in between. CDR3 length equals 15 residues. From germline, CDR1 is SGHTA and CDR2 FQGNSA. This CDR3 reads CASSLEQGPYNEQFF. CDR3 DNA sequence: TGTGCCAGCAGCTTAGAGCAGGGCCCCTACAATGAGCAGTTCTTC.